The T cell receptor beta chain described here comes from a study of blood T cell repertoires in COVID-19. Study overall: Sites across the United States, Italy and Spain contributed samples from acute and convalescent COVID-19.

Data came from immunoSEQ multiplex PCR; TCRdb stores just in-frame clones and leaves some out. The profile shows about 120,000 clones, around 81% of them singletons. The ends were cut back, 4 bases at V and 2 bases at J, with 16 bases in the middle. Germline CDR1 is SGHRS and CDR2 is YFSETQ. The CDR3 has 16 residues. This chain connects TRBV5-1 to TRBJ2-1, with D possibly being TRBD2 (6 bases). The receptor was derived from a man between 70 and 80 years old with acute or convalescent COVID-19. Specimen: peripheral blood. The CDR3 spells CASSGRGTATYNEQFF. The CDR3 nucleotides are TGCGCCAGCAGCGGCCGCGGGACTGCTACCTACAATGAGCAGTTCTTC.